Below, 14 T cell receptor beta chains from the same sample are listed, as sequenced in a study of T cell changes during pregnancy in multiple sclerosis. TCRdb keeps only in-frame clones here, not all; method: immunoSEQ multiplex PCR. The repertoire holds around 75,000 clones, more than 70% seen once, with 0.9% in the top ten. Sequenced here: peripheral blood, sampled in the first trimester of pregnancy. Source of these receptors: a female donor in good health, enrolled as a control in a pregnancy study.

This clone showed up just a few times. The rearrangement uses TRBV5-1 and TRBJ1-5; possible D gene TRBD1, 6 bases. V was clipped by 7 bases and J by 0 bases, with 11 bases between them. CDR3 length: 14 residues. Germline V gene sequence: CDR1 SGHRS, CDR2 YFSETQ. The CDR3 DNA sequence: TGCGCCAGCCGCCCAGGGGTTAGCAATCAGCCCCAGCATTTT. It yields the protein CASRPGVSNQPQHF.

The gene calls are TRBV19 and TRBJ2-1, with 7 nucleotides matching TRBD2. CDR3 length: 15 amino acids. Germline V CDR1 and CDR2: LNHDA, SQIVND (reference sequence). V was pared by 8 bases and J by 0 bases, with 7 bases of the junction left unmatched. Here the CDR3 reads CASWAGVSSYNEQFF. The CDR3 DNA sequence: TGTGCCAGTTGGGCGGGAGTTAGCTCCTACAATGAGCAGTTCTTC.

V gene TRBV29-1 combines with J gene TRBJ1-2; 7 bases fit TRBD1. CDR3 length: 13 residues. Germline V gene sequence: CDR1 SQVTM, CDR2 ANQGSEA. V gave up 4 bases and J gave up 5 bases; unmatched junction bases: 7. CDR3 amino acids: CSVAQGQIYGYTF. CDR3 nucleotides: TGCAGCGTTGCACAGGGACAGATTTATGGCTACACCTTC.

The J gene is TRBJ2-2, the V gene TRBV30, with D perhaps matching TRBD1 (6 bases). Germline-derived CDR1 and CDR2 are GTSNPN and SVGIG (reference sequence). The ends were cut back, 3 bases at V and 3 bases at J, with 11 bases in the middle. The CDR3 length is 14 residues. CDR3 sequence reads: CAWSGQQYTGELFF. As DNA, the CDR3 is TGTGCCTGGAGCGGACAGCAATACACCGGGGAGCTGTTTTTT.

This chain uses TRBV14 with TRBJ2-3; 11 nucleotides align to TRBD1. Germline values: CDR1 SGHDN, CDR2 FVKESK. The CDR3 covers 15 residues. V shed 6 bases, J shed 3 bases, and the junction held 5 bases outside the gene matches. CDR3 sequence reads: CASRWTGGVTDTQYF. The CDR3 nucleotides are TGTGCCAGCAGGTGGACAGGGGGCGTTACAGATACGCAGTATTTT.

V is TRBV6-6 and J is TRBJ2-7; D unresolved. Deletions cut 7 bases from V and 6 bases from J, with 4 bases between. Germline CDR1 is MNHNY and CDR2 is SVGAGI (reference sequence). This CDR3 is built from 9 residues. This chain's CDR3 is CASISEQYF. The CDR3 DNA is TGTGCCAGCATTAGCGAGCAGTACTTC.

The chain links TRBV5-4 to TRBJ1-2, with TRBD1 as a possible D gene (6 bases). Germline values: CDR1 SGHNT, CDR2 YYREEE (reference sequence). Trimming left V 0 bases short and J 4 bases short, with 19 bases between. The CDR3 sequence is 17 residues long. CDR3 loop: CASSLAKTGGSPYGYTF. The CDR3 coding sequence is TGTGCCAGCAGCTTGGCTAAGACTGGGGGCAGTCCCTATGGCTACACCTTC.

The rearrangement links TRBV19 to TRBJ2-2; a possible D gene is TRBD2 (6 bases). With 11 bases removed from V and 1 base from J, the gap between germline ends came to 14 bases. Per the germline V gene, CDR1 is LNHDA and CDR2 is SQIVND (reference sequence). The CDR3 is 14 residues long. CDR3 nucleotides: TGTGCCGGGGGGAACCCCCAGAACACCGGGGAGCTGTTTTTT. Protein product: CAGGNPQNTGELFF.

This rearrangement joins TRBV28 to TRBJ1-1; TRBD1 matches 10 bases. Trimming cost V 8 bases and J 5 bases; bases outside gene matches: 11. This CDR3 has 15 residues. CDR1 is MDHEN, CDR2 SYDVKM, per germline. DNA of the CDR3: TGTGCCAGCTCTTGGTGGGACAGGGGTCGGACTGAAGCTTTCTTT. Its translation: CASSWWDRGRTEAFF.

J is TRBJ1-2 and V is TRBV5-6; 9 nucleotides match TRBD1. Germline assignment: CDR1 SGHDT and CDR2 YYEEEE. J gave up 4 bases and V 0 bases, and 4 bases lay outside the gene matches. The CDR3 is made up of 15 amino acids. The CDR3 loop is CASSLVSGQGYGYTF. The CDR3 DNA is TGTGCCAGCAGCTTGGTTTCGGGACAGGGCTATGGCTACACCTTC.

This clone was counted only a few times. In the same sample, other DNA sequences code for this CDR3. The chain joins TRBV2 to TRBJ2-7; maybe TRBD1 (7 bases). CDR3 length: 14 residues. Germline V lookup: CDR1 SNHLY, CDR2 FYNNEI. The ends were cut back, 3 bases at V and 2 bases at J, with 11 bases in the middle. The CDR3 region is CASSEQGEAYEQYF. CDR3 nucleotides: TGTGCCAGCAGTGAGCAGGGGGAGGCCTACGAGCAGTACTTC.

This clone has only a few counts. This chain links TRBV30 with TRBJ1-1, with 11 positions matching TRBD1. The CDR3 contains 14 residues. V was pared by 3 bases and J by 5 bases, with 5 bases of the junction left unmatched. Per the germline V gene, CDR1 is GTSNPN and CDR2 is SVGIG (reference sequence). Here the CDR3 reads CAWRGQGVWTEAFF. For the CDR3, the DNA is TGTGCCTGGAGGGGACAGGGGGTTTGGACTGAAGCTTTCTTT. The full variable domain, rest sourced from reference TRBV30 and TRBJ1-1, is SQTIHQWPATLVQPVGSPLSLECTVEGTSNPNLYWYRQAAGRGLQLLFYSVGIGQISSEVPQNLSASRPQDRQFILSSKKLLLSDSGFYLCAWRGQGVWTEAFFGQGTRLTVV.

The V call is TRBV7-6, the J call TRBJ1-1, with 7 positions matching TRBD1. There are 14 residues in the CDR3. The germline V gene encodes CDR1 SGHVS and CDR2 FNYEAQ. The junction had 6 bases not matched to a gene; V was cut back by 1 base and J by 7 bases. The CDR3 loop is CASSLGGQTREAFF. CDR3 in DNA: TGTGCCAGCAGCTTAGGGGGACAGACGCGTGAAGCTTTCTTT.

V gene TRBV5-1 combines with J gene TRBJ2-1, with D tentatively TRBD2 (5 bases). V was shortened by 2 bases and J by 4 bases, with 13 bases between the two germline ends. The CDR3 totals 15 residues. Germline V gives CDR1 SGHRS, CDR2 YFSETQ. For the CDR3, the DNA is TGCGCCAGCAGCTTTGAGAGGGCAAATTACAATGAGCAGTTCTTC. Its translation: CASSFERANYNEQFF.